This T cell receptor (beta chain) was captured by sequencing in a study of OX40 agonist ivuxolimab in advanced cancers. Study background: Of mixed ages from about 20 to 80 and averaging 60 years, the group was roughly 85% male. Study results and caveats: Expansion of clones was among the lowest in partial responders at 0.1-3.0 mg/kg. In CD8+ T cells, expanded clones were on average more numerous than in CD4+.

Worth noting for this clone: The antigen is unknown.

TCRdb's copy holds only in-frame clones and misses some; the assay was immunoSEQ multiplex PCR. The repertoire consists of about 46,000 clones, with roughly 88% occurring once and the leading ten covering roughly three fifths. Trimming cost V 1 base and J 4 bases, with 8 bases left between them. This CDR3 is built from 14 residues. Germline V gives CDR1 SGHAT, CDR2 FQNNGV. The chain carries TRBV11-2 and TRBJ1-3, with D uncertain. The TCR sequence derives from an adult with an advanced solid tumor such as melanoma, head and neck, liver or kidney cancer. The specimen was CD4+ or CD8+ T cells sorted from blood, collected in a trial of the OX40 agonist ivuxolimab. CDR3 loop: CASSLAARGNTIYF. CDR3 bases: TGTGCCAGCAGCTTAGCCGCAAGGGGAAACACCATATATTTT.